This is a list of T cell receptor beta chains from one sample in a study of cytomegalovirus exposure and HLA in healthy donors. Generated by immunoSEQ multiplex PCR, the TCRdb table keeps only in-frame clones and is missing some. The sample lists 120,000 or so clones, around 76% occurring once. Sequencing used PBMCs. These receptors were obtained from a man aged 50 to 60 in good health and CMV-seropositive. Both conserved end residues are part of each CDR3. D genes are given only for firm matches. Some rows mark clone size as missing; the rest say once, few, many or name a class of expanded clone.

TGTGCCAGCAGTTTATCAGCGGGAGGGCCTTACGAGCAGTACTTC	CASSLSAGGPYEQYF	TRBD2	TRBV6-4	TRBJ2-7	.	15
TGTGCCAGTAGGCAGGGACTAGCGGGAGTCCATGAGCAGTTCTTC	CASRQGLAGVHEQFF	TRBD2	TRBV19	TRBJ2-1	.	15
TGTGCCAGCAGCGTACAGGGTGGGACTGAAGCTTTCTTT	CASSVQGGTEAFF	.	TRBV9	TRBJ1-1	few	13
TGTGCCAGCAGCTTACTCCTAGCGGGAGGGGGGGCCAACGTCCTGACTTTC	CASSLLLAGGGANVLTF	TRBD2	TRBV7-2	TRBJ2-6	.	17
TGTGCCAGTATCCCGACAGGGGGCCTGAAATCTGGGGCCAACGTCCTGACTTTC	CASIPTGGLKSGANVLTF	TRBD1	TRBV19	TRBJ2-6	few	18
TGTGCCAGCAGCTCGACCTCGGGGAATACGCAGTATTTT	CASSSTSGNTQYF	.	TRBV5-4	TRBJ2-3	few	13
TGTGCCAGCAGCTACTCATTGGGAAACACCATATATTTT	CASSYSLGNTIYF	.	TRBV7-9	TRBJ1-3	.	13
TGTGCCAGCTCACCACGAGTCAGAAGAAGCGAAAGCTCCTACGAGCAGTACTTC	CASSPRVRRSESSYEQYF	.	TRBV18	TRBJ2-7	.	18
TGTGCCAGCACTTGGACAGGGAGCTACAATGAGCAGTTCTTC	CASTWTGSYNEQFF	TRBD1	TRBV6-1	TRBJ2-1	.	14
TGCGCCAGCAGCTTGTCGAAGGGGGCGCCCGGCTACACCTTC	CASSLSKGAPGYTF	TRBD1	TRBV5-1	TRBJ1-2	.	14
TGTGCCAGCAGCCCGTGGTCGGGGACAGGCCTCATGAACACTGAAGCTTTCTTT	CASSPWSGTGLMNTEAFF	TRBD1	TRBV5-5	TRBJ1-1	.	18
TGTGCCAGCAGCCCCACTCAGGGGATGAACACTGAAGCTTTCTTT	CASSPTQGMNTEAFF	.	TRBV7-2	TRBJ1-1	.	15
TGCGCCAGCAGCTTGGGCGGGGCTAGCACAGATACGCAGTATTTT	CASSLGGASTDTQYF	.	TRBV5-1	TRBJ2-3	.	15
TGTGCCAGTAGTATAGAGGGCATAAGATCACCCCTCCACTTT	CASSIEGIRSPLHF	.	TRBV19	TRBJ1-6	.	14
TGTGCCAGCAGTTACTCGACTCGGGGGGGCCTCGATGAGCAGTTCTTC	CASSYSTRGGLDEQFF	TRBD2	TRBV6-6	TRBJ2-1	few	16
TGTGCCAGCAGGGTCCAGGGGGAGGATACGCAGTATTTT	CASRVQGEDTQYF	TRBD1	TRBV5-5	TRBJ2-3	.	13
TGTGCCAGCAGCTCGGGATTTTTTACAGATACGCAGTATTTT	CASSSGFFTDTQYF	.	TRBV11-2	TRBJ2-3	.	14
TGCGCCAGCAGCTTGTCCGGCAATCAGCCCCAGCATTTT	CASSLSGNQPQHF	.	TRBV5-1	TRBJ1-5	once	13
TGTGCCATCAGCTCATTAGGACAGGCCACCACGACTAGCGGGAGGCCCTTCTTCGGGCAGTACTTC	CAISSLGQATTTSGRPFFGQYF	TRBD2	TRBV10-3	TRBJ2-7	.	22
TGTGCCAGCAGCTCCTCAGGGGGCGCAGGAGAAAAACTGTTTTTT	CASSSSGGAGEKLFF	TRBD1	TRBV5-4	TRBJ1-4	.	15
TGTGCCTCGACAGGAGCGAACACCGGGGAGCTGTTTTTT	CASTGANTGELFF	.	TRBV6-5	TRBJ2-2	.	13
TGTGCCAGTAGTATGACCAGGGACTATGGCTACACCTTC	CASSMTRDYGYTF	.	TRBV19	TRBJ1-2	few	13
TGCGCCAGCAGTGAGATTAACAGGGACCAAGAGACCCAGTACTTC	CASSEINRDQETQYF	.	TRBV10-1	TRBJ2-5	.	15
TGTGCCAGCAATTTGGAGGGGGAGACCCAGTACTTC	CASNLEGETQYF	.	TRBV9	TRBJ2-5	.	12
TGCGCCAGCAGCCAAGATGCACAGAAAGAGACCCAGTACTTC	CASSQDAQKETQYF	.	TRBV4-1	TRBJ2-5	.	14
TGTGCCAGTAGTCCTTCGCCGGGACAGGGGCGCAACACCGGGGAGCTGTTTTTT	CASSPSPGQGRNTGELFF	TRBD1	TRBV19	TRBJ2-2	.	18
TGTGCCAGCGGGCGGGTCCCCTACGAGCAGTACTTC	CASGRVPYEQYF	.	TRBV2	TRBJ2-7	few	12
TGTGCTAGCAGCGAGCGACTAGCGGGAGACCCCACAGATACGCAGTATTTT	CASSERLAGDPTDTQYF	TRBD2	TRBV7-7	TRBJ2-3	.	17
TGTGCCAGCTCACCACTGGGGACAGGGGGCCGTAAGGACTATGGCTACACCTTC	CASSPLGTGGRKDYGYTF	TRBD1	TRBV18	TRBJ1-2	.	18
TGTGCCAGCAGCCCCGGACAGGGGAGTGACTCACCCCTCCACTTT	CASSPGQGSDSPLHF	TRBD1	TRBV11-3	TRBJ1-6	.	15
TGCGCCAGCAGGCCACTAGCGGGAGTAGGCACCGGGGAGCTGTTTTTT	CASRPLAGVGTGELFF	TRBD2	TRBV5-1	TRBJ2-2	once	16
TGTGCCACCAGCAAACTAGCGGGGGGTCCTGGCGGGGAGCTGTTTTTT	CATSKLAGGPGGELFF	TRBD2	TRBV15	TRBJ2-2	once	16
TGTGCCAGCCTGCACAGGGGATCCTACGAGCAGTACTTC	CASLHRGSYEQYF	TRBD1	TRBV6-1	TRBJ2-7	.	13
TGTGCCAGCCGGTTGAGGGAGGCTTCGAATGAGCAGTTCTTC	CASRLREASNEQFF	.	TRBV2	TRBJ2-1	.	14
TGTGCCAGCAGTGAATCCACAGCTTCGATCACTGAAGCTTTCTTT	CASSESTASITEAFF	.	TRBV2	TRBJ1-1	.	15
TGTGCCAGCAGCTTGGGGGCGGGGAATTCACCCCTCCACTTT	CASSLGAGNSPLHF	.	TRBV5-8	TRBJ1-6	.	14
TGTGCCAGCTCACTGCAGACTGGGTACGGCTCTGGGGCCAACGTCCTGACTTTC	CASSLQTGYGSGANVLTF	.	TRBV18	TRBJ2-6	.	18
TGTGCCAGCAGCTCTGACCTGAGGCTAGCGGGGGGACTCTCCTACGAGCAGTACTTC	CASSSDLRLAGGLSYEQYF	TRBD2	TRBV7-2	TRBJ2-7	.	19
TGTGCCAGTAGACCCAGGGGCGACGGCAATCAGCCCCAGCATTTT	CASRPRGDGNQPQHF	.	TRBV19	TRBJ1-5	.	15
TGTGCCAGCAGTCTACTCCCACTGACAGGGGATGCGGTTGACGAGCAGTACTTC	CASSLLPLTGDAVDEQYF	TRBD1	TRBV6-7	TRBJ2-7	.	18
TGTGCCAGCAGTACCGGACAGGGACGAAAGTACTTC	CASSTGQGRKYF	TRBD1	TRBV6-5	TRBJ2-5	.	12
TGTGCCAGCAGTTCCGGGACAGGGTATTATCAGCCCCAGCATTTT	CASSSGTGYYQPQHF	TRBD1	TRBV27	TRBJ1-5	.	15
TGTGCCAGCAGGAGGGGAACAGGACAGGGTGGTTACGAGCAGTACTTC	CASRRGTGQGGYEQYF	TRBD1	TRBV27	TRBJ2-7	once	16
TGTGCCAGCAGCCAGCGGGGACAGGGTGAATGGGGCTACACCTTC	CASSQRGQGEWGYTF	TRBD1	TRBV5-6	TRBJ1-2	.	15
TGTGCCAGCAGCGTAGGGACAGGGGGTTCCAACTATGGCTACACCTTC	CASSVGTGGSNYGYTF	TRBD1	TRBV5-4	TRBJ1-2	once	16
TGCGCCAGCAGCGTGACTAGCGGGGCGAACACCGGGGAGCTGTTTTTT	CASSVTSGANTGELFF	TRBD2	TRBV5-1	TRBJ2-2	few	16
TGCGCCAGCAGCCTACAGGTCCCCGGGGAGCTGTTTTTT	CASSLQVPGELFF	.	TRBV5-1	TRBJ2-2	.	13
TGCGCCAGCAGCAACTACCAGAAGACAGGGGCAGAGGGGCCCCAGCATTTT	CASSNYQKTGAEGPQHF	TRBD1	TRBV4-1	TRBJ1-5	.	17
TGCGCCAGCAGCTTGGAGGCCAGGGTGGCCGGGGAGCTGTTTTTT	CASSLEARVAGELFF	.	TRBV5-1	TRBJ2-2	few	15
TGTGCCAGCAAGGGGGAGGGCCGAACCGGGGAGCTGTTTTTT	CASKGEGRTGELFF	.	TRBV6-6	TRBJ2-2	once	14
TGTGCCAGCAGCTCGGGGACTATACAAGAGAGCCAGTACTTC	CASSSGTIQESQYF	TRBD2	TRBV5-4	TRBJ2-5	.	14
TGTGCCAGTAGTAGAGGGGCAGGACTAGGATTACGGGACGAGCAGTACTTC	CASSRGAGLGLRDEQYF	TRBD2	TRBV19	TRBJ2-7	few	17
TGTGCCAGCAGTCCCTATAGTCCCACAGGAAATGGCTACACCTTC	CASSPYSPTGNGYTF	.	TRBV2	TRBJ1-2	.	15
TGTGCCAGCAGTCCTTACTACGAGCAGTACTTC	CASSPYYEQYF	.	TRBV6-6	TRBJ2-7	.	11
TGTGCCAGCAGCGCTCAGCGACAGGTCTATGGCTACACCTTC	CASSAQRQVYGYTF	.	TRBV9	TRBJ1-2	few	14